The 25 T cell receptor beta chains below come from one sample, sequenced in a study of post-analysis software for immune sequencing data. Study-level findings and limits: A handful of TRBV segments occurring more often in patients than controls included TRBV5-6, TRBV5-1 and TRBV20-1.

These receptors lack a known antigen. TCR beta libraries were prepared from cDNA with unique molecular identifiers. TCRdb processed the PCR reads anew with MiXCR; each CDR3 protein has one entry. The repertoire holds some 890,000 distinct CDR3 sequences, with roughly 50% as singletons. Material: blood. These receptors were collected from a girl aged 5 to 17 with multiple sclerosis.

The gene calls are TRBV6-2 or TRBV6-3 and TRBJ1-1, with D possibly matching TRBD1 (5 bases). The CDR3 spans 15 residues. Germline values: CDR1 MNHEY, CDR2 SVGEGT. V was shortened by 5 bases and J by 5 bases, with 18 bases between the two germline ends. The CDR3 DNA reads TGTGCCAGCAGTAGTACCTCAGGGATTCGAACTGAAGCTTTCTTT. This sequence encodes CASSSTSGIRTEAFF.

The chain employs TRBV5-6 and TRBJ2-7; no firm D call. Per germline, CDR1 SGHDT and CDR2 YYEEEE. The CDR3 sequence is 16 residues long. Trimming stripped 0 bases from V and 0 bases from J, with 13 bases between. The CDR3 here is CASSLVGNPDSYEQYF. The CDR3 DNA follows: TGTGCCAGCAGCTTGGTCGGTAACCCGGACTCCTACGAGCAGTACTTC.

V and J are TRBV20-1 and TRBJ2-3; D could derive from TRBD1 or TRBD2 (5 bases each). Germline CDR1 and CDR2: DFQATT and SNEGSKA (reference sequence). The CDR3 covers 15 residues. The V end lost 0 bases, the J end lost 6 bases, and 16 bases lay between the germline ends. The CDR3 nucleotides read TGCAGTGCTAGAGATGCGAGGGTGTGGGACGATACGCAGTATTTT. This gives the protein CSARDARVWDDTQYF.

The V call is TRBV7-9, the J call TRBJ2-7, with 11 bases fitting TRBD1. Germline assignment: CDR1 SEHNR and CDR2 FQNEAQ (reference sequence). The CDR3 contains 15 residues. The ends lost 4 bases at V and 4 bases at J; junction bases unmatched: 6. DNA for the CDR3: TGTGCCAGCAGCTCCAGGACAGGGGGCAATTACGAGCAGTACTTC. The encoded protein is CASSSRTGGNYEQYF.

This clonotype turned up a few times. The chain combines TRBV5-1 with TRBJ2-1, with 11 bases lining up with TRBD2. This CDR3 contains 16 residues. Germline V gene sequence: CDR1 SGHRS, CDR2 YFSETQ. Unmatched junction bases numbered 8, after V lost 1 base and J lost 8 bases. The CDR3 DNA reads TGCGCCAGCAGCTTGATAGCGGGAGGGCGGGCGGATGAGCAGTTCTTC. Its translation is CASSLIAGGRADEQFF.

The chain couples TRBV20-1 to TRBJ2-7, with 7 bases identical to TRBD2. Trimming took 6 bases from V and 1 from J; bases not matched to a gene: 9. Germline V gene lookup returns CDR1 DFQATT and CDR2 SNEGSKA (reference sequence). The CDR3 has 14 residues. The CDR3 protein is CSAFRAGVSYEQYF. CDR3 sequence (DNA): TGCAGTGCCTTCAGGGCGGGGGTATCCTACGAGCAGTACTTC.

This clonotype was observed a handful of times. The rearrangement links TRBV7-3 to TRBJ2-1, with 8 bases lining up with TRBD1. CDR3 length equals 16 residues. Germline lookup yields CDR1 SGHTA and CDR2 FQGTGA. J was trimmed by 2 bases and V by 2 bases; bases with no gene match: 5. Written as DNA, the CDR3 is TGTGCCAGCAGCTTACCGTCAGGGGGCGCCTACAATGAGCAGTTCTTC. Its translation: CASSLPSGGAYNEQFF.

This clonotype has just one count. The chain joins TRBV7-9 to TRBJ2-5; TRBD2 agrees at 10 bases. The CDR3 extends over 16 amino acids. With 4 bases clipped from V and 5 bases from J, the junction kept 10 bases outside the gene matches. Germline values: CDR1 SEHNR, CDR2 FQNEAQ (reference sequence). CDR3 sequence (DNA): TGTGCCAGCAGCTCGAACTTAGCGGGGGGTAGGGAGACCCAGTACTTC. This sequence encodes CASSSNLAGGRETQYF.

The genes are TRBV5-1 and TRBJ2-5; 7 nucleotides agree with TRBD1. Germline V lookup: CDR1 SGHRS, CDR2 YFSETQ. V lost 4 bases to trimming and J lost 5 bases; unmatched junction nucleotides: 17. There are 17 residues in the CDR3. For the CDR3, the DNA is TGCGCCAGCAGCCCCGGATTACGGACAGGATTTTTGGAGACCCAGTACTTC. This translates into CASSPGLRTGFLETQYF.

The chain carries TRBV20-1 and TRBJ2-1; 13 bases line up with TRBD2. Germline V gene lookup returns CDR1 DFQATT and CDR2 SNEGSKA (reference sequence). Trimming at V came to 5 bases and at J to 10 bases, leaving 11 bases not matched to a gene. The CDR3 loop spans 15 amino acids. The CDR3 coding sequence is TGCAGTGCTCCTACCGGACTAGCGGGGGTTGGAGAGCAGTTCTTC. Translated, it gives CSAPTGLAGVGEQFF.

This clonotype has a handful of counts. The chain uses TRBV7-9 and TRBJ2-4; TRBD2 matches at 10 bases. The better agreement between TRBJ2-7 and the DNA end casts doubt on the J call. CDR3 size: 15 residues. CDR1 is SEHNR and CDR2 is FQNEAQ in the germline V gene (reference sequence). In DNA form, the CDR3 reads TGTGCCAGCAGCTCTACTAGCGGGACCACCTACGAGCAGTACTTC. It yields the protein CASSSTSGTTYEQYF.

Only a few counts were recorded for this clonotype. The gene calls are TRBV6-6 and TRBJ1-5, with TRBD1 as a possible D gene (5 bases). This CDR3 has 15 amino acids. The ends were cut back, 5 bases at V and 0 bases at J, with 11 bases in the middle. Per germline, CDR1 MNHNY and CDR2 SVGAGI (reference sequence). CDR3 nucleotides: TGTGCCAGCAGTCCTCGGGGGGGTAGCAATCAGCCCCAGCATTTT. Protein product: CASSPRGGSNQPQHF.

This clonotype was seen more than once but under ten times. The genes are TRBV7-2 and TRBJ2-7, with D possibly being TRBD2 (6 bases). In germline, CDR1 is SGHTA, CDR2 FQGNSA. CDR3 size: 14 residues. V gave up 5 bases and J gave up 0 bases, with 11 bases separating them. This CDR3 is CASSAGLNSYEQYF. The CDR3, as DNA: TGTGCCAGCAGCGCTGGACTAAACTCCTACGAGCAGTACTTC. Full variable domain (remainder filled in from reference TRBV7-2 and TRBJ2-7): GAGVSQSPSNKVTEKGKDVELRCDPISGHTALYWYRQSLGQGLEFLIYFQGNSAPDKSGLPSDRFSAERTGGSVSTLTIQRTQQEDSAVYLCASSAGLNSYEQYFGPGTRLTVT.

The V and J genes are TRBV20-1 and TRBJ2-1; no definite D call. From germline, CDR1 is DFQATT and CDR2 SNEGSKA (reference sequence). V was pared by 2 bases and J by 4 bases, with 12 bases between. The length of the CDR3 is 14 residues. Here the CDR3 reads CSARKQLLYNEQFF. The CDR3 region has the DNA TGCAGTGCTAGAAAACAACTGTTGTACAATGAGCAGTTCTTC.

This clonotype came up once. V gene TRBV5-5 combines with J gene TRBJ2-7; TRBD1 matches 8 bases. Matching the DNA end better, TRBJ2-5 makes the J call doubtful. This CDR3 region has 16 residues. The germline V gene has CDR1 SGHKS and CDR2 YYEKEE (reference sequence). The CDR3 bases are TGTGCCAGCACACAAACTGCCGGGACAGGCCGAGAGACCCAGTACTTC. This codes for CASTQTAGTGRETQYF.

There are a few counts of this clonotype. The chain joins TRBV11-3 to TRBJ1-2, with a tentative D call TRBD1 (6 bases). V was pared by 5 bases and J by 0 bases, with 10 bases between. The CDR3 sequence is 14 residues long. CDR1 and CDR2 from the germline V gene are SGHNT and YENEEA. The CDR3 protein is CASSTGQPNYGYTF. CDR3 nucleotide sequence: TGTGCCAGCAGCACCGGACAGCCTAACTATGGCTACACCTTC.

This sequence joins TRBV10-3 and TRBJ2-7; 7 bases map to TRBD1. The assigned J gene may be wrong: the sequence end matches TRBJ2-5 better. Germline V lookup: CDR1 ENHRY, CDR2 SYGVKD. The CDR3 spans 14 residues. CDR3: CAIRAGQEKETQYF. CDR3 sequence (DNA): TGTGCCATCAGGGCCGGACAGGAGAAAGAGACCCAGTACTTC.

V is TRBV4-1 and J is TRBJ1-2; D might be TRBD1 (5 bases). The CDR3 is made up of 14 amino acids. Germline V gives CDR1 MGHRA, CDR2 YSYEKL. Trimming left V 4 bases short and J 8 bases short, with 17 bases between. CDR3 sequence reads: CASSRLSGDEGYTF. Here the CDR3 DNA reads TGCGCCAGCAGCCGCCTAAGCGGGGACGAAGGCTACACCTTC.

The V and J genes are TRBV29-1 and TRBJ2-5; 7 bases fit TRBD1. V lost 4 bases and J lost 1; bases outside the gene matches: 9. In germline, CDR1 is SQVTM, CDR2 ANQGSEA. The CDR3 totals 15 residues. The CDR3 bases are TGCAGCGTTGGCCGGGACAGTTTTTCCCAAGAGACCCAGTACTTC. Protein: CSVGRDSFSQETQYF.

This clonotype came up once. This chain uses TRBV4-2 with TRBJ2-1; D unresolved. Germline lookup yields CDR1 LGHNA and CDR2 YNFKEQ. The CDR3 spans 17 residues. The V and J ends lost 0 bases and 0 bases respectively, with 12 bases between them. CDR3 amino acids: CASSQEARDPSYNEQFF. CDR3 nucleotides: TGTGCCAGCAGCCAAGAAGCCAGAGACCCCTCCTACAATGAGCAGTTCTTC.

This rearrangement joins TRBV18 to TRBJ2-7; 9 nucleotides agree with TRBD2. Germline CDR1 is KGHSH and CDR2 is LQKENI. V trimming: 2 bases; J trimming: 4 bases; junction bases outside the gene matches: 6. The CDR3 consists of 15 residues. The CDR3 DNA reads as TGTGCCAGCTCACCAATTAGCGGGAGCGTTTACGAGCAGTACTTC. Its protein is CASSPISGSVYEQYF.

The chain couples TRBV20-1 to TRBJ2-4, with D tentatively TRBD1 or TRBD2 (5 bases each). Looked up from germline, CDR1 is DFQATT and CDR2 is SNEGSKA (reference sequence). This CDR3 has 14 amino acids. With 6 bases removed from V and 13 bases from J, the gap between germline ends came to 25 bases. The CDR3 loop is CSAADSFLGNEQYF. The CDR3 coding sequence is TGCAGTGCCGCCGACAGTTTCCTCGGGAATGAGCAGTACTTC.

The chain's CDR3 is CASSYWDRGDYGYTF. The DNA for the CDR3 is TGTGCCAGCAGTTACTGGGACAGGGGCGACTATGGCTACACCTTC. The J gene is TRBJ1-2, the V gene TRBV6-5, with 10 bases that match TRBD1. V was clipped by 1 base and J by 3 bases; unmatched bases: 2. Germline assignment: CDR1 MNHEY and CDR2 SVGAGI. The CDR3 has 15 residues.

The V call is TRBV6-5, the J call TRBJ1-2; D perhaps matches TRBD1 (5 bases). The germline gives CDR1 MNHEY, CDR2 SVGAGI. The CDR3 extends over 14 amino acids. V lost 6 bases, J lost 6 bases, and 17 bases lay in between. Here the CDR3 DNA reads TGTGCCAGCAGCTCTCCGGGGCTAGGCAATGGCTACACCTTC. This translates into CASSSPGLGNGYTF.

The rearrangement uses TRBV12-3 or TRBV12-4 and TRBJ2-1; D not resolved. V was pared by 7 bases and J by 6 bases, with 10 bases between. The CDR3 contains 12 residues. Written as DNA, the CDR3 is TGTGCCAGCACCCTCGGGCCCAATGAGCAGTTCTTC. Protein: CASTLGPNEQFF.